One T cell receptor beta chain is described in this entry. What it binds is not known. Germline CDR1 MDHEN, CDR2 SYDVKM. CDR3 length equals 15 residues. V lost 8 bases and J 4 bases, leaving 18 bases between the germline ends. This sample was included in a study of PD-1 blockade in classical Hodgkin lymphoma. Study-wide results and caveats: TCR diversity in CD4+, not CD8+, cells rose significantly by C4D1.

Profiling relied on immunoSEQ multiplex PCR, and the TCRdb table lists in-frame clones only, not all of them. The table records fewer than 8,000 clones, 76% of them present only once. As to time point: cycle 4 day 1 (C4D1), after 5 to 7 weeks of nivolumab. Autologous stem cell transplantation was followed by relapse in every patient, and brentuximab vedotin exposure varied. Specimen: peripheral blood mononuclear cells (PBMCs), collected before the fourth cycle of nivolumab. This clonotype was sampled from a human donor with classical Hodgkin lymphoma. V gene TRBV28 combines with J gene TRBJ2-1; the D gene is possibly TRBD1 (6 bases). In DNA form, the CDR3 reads TGTGCCAGCGGACGAGAGGGGGTCCTTTACAATGAGCAGTTCTTC. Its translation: CASGREGVLYNEQFF.